This T cell receptor (beta chain) was observed in a study of OX40 agonist ivuxolimab in advanced cancers. Whole-study context: Partial responses were seen in three patients, one with hepatocellular carcinoma and two with cutaneous melanoma.

General study results and limits: Both CD4+ and CD8+ T cell populations in blood had undergone clonal expansion by week 6 at 0.1 to 3.0 mg/kg.

This table comes from immunoSEQ multiplex PCR, and its TCRdb copy is limited to in-frame clones, with some not included. This sample has 60,000 or so clones; about 90% occur once, and the top ten carry around 5%. CDR3 size: 12 residues. Germline CDR1 reads SGHTA; CDR2 reads FQGTGA. V was cut by 2 bases and J by 10 bases, with 9 bases left in between. As concerns this clone: Its antigen is undetermined.

This TCR was recovered from an adult with an advanced solid tumor such as melanoma, head and neck, liver or kidney cancer. The chain combines TRBV7-3 with TRBJ2-1, with D possibly being TRBD2 (5 bases). The sample in question was CD4+ or CD8+ T cells sorted from blood, obtained in a trial of the OX40 agonist ivuxolimab. The DNA of the CDR3 is TGTGCCAGCAGCTTAGATGGCGGGGAGCAGTTCTTC. Its translation is CASSLDGGEQFF.